The 26 T cell receptor beta chains in this list originate from one sample, sequenced in a study of response to subunit inactivated influenza vaccine (dated by TCRdb to the late 2010s). Library preparation was by RT-PCR. Data came from an Illumina HiSeq 2500. The public reads were reprocessed in TCRdb via fastp at Q25 and MiXCR, keeping in-frame beta chains. Every entry covers one CDR3 protein and lists the most common genes and DNA from its rows. The sample table records a few hundred thousand distinct CDR3 sequences; 10% to 12% of these occur just once. Of the sample, 9.5% to 12% is held by the ten largest clones. These data are also associated with another study on T cells expressing NK-cell markers. Taken from the second paper: TCR beta cDNA libraries were prepared using 5'RACE template switching, which introduced a universal primer site and unique molecular identifiers.

Material: PBMCs from blood, obtained on the day of vaccination. These receptors were taken from a man aged 50 to 60 who received an inactivated influenza vaccine. Donor details come from another sample of the same person, matched by shared clones.

V and J are TRBV15 and TRBJ1-2; D unresolved. The V gene lost 1 base and the J gene lost 2 bases, with 8 bases spanning the gap. The germline V gene encodes CDR1 LNHNV and CDR2 YYDKDF (reference sequence). The CDR3 contains 14 residues. In nucleotides, the CDR3 is TGTGCCACCAGCAGAGGATCAGAGAACTATGGCTACACCTTC. Encoded protein: CATSRGSENYGYTF.

This clonotype has ten or more counts. V and J are TRBV29-1 and TRBJ1-1; 7 nucleotides match TRBD1. CDR3 length: 14 amino acids. V dropped 8 bases and J dropped 4; count of bases not matched to a gene: 13. Germline V gene data show CDR1 as SQVTM and CDR2 as ANQGSEA. CDR3 DNA sequence: TGCAGCTCACAAATGGGGCAGGGGGTCACTGAAGCTTTCTTT. It is translated as CSSQMGQGVTEAFF. Complete variable domain (other parts from reference TRBV29-1 and TRBJ1-1): SAVISQKPSRDICQRGTSLTIQCQVDSQVTMMFWYRQQPGQSLTLIATANQGSEATYESGFVIDKFPISRPNLTFSTLTVSNMSPEDSSIYLCSSQMGQGVTEAFFGQGTRLTVV.

This clonotype was picked up many times. This rearrangement joins TRBV28 to TRBJ2-2; D remains ambiguous. CDR1 is MDHEN and CDR2 is SYDVKM in the germline V gene. This CDR3 spans 13 amino acids. The V end lost 7 bases, the J end lost 0 bases, and 6 bases lay between the germline ends. The CDR3 protein is CASKNTNTGELFF. For the CDR3, the DNA is TGTGCCAGCAAGAACACGAACACCGGGGAGCTGTTTTTT. Drawing the rest from reference TRBV28 and TRBJ2-2, the complete variable domain is DVKVTQSSRYLVKRTGEKVFLECVQDMDHENMFWYRQDPGLGLRLIYFSYDVKMKEKGDIPEGYSVSREKKERFSLILESASTNQTSMYLCASKNTNTGELFFGEGSRLTVL.

The chain carries TRBV6-4 and TRBJ2-1; D is ambiguous. Per the germline V gene, CDR1 is MRHNA and CDR2 is SNTAGT. With 3 bases removed from V and 4 bases from J, the gap between germline ends came to 7 bases. This CDR3 region has 13 residues. CDR3 amino acids: CASSEQKYNEQFF. The DNA of the CDR3 is TGTGCCAGCAGTGAACAGAAATACAATGAGCAGTTCTTC.

This clonotype was counted at least ten times. The chain joins TRBV5-1 to TRBJ2-7; TRBD2 aligns across 8 bases. Germline CDR1 SGHRS, CDR2 YFSETQ. The CDR3 has 13 amino acids. Trimming at V came to 3 bases and at J to 2 bases, leaving 1 base not matched to a gene. CDR3 DNA: TGCGCCAGCAGCTCCGGGGGGGCCTACGAGCAGTACTTC. Encoded protein: CASSSGGAYEQYF.

The chain employs TRBV4-2 and TRBJ1-5; D possibly corresponds to TRBD1 (5 bases). The CDR3 is 13 amino acids. V was clipped by 1 base and J by 13 bases, with 14 bases between them. Germline assignment: CDR1 LGHNA and CDR2 YNFKEQ. The CDR3 DNA is TGTGCCAGCAGCCAAGTTGACAGCCAACAACAGCATTTT. Protein: CASSQVDSQQQHF.

In its sample, this clonotype was seen a few times. V usage is TRBV29-1 and J usage is TRBJ1-1, with a weak D call TRBD1 (5 bases). Per the germline V gene, CDR1 is SQVTM and CDR2 is ANQGSEA. V lost 7 bases, J lost 5 bases, and 17 bases lay in between. CDR3 length: 13 residues. The CDR3, as DNA: TGCAGCGCCGAGGGGCACTTTGATACTGAAGCTTTCTTT. It is translated as CSAEGHFDTEAFF.

To note about this clonotype: It may be a read error: a sequence one base away is much more abundant. V gene TRBV12-5 combines with J gene TRBJ2-2; no firm D call. The CDR3 loop spans 12 amino acids. CDR1 and CDR2 from the germline V gene are LGHNT and FRNRAP. Trimming cost V 7 bases and J 3 bases, with 6 bases left between them. The CDR3 DNA follows: TGTGCTAGTGATCTAGACACCGGGGAGCTGTTTTTT. This translates into CASDLDTGELFF. Full variable domain (missing parts from reference TRBV12-5 and TRBJ2-2): DARVTQTPRHKVTEMGQEVTMRCQPILGHNTVFWYRQTMMQGLELLAYFRNRAPLDDSGMPKDRFSAEMPDATLATLKIQPSEPRDSAVYFCASDLDTGELFFGEGSRLTVL.

This clonotype was counted a few times. The gene calls are TRBV12-3 or TRBV12-4 and TRBJ2-1; D gene uncertain. The V and J ends lost 11 bases and 5 bases respectively, with 16 bases between them. CDR3 size: 13 residues. The CDR3 here is CAVKPSSHNEQFF. CDR3 DNA: TGTGCCGTTAAGCCGTCTTCGCACAATGAGCAGTTCTTC.

This clonotype was seen repeatedly, ten times or more. CDR3 sequence: CASSPSYGYTF. CDR3 nucleotides: TGTGCCAGCAGCCCATCGTATGGCTACACCTTC. The rearrangement links TRBV7-9 to TRBJ1-2; D is unresolved. V dropped 5 bases and J dropped 5 bases, with 6 bases sitting between them. This CDR3 contains 11 residues. In germline, CDR1 is SEHNR, CDR2 FQNEAQ (reference sequence).

V gene TRBV6-4 combines with J gene TRBJ2-5; a possible D gene is TRBD2 (5 bases). The CDR3 covers 14 residues. Germline-derived CDR1 and CDR2 are MRHNA and SNTAGT. V dropped 6 bases and J dropped 1 base, with 12 bases sitting between them. This CDR3 reads CASRESRVQETQYF. The DNA for the CDR3 is TGTGCCAGCAGGGAGTCGAGGGTCCAAGAGACCCAGTACTTC.

This clonotype was seen at least ten times. The rearrangement uses TRBV5-1 and TRBJ2-3; D gene unclear. CDR1 and CDR2 (germline): SGHRS, YFSETQ. The germline V and J ends were trimmed by 0 bases and 6 bases, with 8 bases remaining between them. The CDR3 length is 13 residues. CDR3 bases: TGCGCCAGCAGCTTGGAGCCCTGGGATACGCAGTATTTT. It is translated as CASSLEPWDTQYF.

V and J are TRBV11-1 and TRBJ2-6; the match to TRBD1 covers 8 bases. The CDR3 is 18 amino acids. V trimming: 0 bases; J trimming: 2 bases; junction bases outside the gene matches: 6. Per the germline V gene, CDR1 is SGHAT and CDR2 is FQDESV (reference sequence). CDR3 sequence: CASSLARTGKAGANVLTF. CDR3 nucleotides: TGTGCCAGCAGCTTAGCCCGGACAGGGAAGGCTGGGGCCAACGTCCTGACTTTC.

This clonotype was detected many times. The chain has TRBV12-3 or TRBV12-4 and TRBJ1-1; D is unclear. Trimming took off 10 bases at V and 1 base at J, with 10 bases between the two ends. This CDR3 has 12 residues. CDR3 sequence reads: CANRGRNTEAFF. CDR3 in DNA: TGTGCCAACCGAGGACGGAACACTGAAGCTTTCTTT.

This chain uses TRBV19 with TRBJ2-2; D not resolved. V shed 7 bases and J shed 1 base, with 10 bases lying between them. The CDR3 spans 14 residues. Germline V gene sequence: CDR1 LNHDA, CDR2 SQIVND (reference sequence). DNA for the CDR3: TGTGCCAGTAACCCCGACCTGAACACCGGGGAGCTGTTTTTT. As protein: CASNPDLNTGELFF. Filled out from reference TRBV19 and TRBJ2-2, the complete variable domain reads DGGITQSPKYLFRKEGQNVTLSCEQNLNHDAMYWYRQDPGQGLRLIYYSQIVNDFQKGDIAEGYSVSREKKESFPLTVTSAQKNPTAFYLCASNPDLNTGELFFGEGSRLTVL.

There are a few counts of this clonotype. The chain links TRBV28 to TRBJ2-1, with a tentative D call TRBD2 (7 bases). The CDR3 has 17 amino acids. The germline CDR1 and CDR2 sequences are MDHEN and SYDVKM. The germline V and J ends were trimmed by 6 bases and 8 bases, with 26 bases remaining between them. CDR3 sequence reads: CASSSFWWGGVLDEQFF. The CDR3 DNA reads as TGTGCCAGCAGCTCATTTTGGTGGGGGGGCGTTTTAGATGAGCAGTTCTTC. Full variable domain (remainder filled in from reference TRBV28 and TRBJ2-1): DVKVTQSSRYLVKRTGEKVFLECVQDMDHENMFWYRQDPGLGLRLIYFSYDVKMKEKGDIPEGYSVSREKKERFSLILESASTNQTSMYLCASSSFWWGGVLDEQFFGPGTRLTVL.

This clonotype was observed a handful of times. This chain connects TRBV10-2 to TRBJ2-5; 9 bases align to TRBD1. J lost 2 bases, V lost 0 bases, and 7 bases had no gene match. Looked up from germline, CDR1 is WSHSY and CDR2 is SAAADI. The CDR3 contains 17 residues. The CDR3 reads CASSESGTGSGQETQYF. The CDR3 DNA is TGCGCCAGCAGTGAGTCAGGGACAGGGAGTGGACAAGAGACCCAGTACTTC.

The chain links TRBV5-1 to TRBJ2-5; TRBD1 is a possible D gene (6 bases). Germline-derived CDR1 and CDR2 are SGHRS and YFSETQ. Deletions cut 4 bases from V and 1 base from J, with 17 bases between. The CDR3 loop spans 16 amino acids. CDR3 residues: CASSPEGRGFQETQYF. CDR3 DNA: TGCGCCAGCAGCCCGGAAGGCAGGGGATTCCAAGAGACCCAGTACTTC. Combining the CDR3 with reference TRBV5-1 and TRBJ2-5 gives the whole variable domain KAGVTQTPRYLIKTRGQQVTLSCSPISGHRSVSWYQQTPGQGLQFLFEYFSETQRNKGNFPGRFSGRQFSNSRSEMNVSTLELGDSALYLCASSPEGRGFQETQYFGPGTRLLVL.

This clonotype was recorded many times. The CDR3 here is CASSLGRVDEQFF. CDR3 DNA: TGCGCCAGCAGCTTGGGTCGGGTCGATGAGCAGTTCTTC. The gene calls are TRBV5-1 and TRBJ2-1; D gene unclear. Trimming took off 0 bases at V and 8 bases at J, with 9 bases between the two ends. The CDR3 is 13 amino acids. CDR1 and CDR2 from the germline V gene are SGHRS and YFSETQ.

Regarding this clonotype: A much bigger clone sits one base away, suggesting this may be a read error. The V gene is TRBV20-1, the J gene TRBJ2-7; 9 bases line up with TRBD2. The germline V gene has CDR1 DFQATT and CDR2 SNEGSKA (reference sequence). This CDR3 is built from 13 residues. Written as DNA, the CDR3 is TGCAGTGCTAGTGTAGCGGGAGACCACGAGCAGCACTTC. It specifies CSASVAGDHEQHF.

The gene calls are TRBV15 and TRBJ2-7, with a tentative D call TRBD1 (6 bases). Germline V gives CDR1 LNHNV, CDR2 YYDKDF (reference sequence). This CDR3 region has 14 residues. CDR3 DNA sequence: TGTGTCAAAAGCGTTCATGTAGTCGGGACAAGGCAGTACTTC. Its translation: CVKSVHVVGTRQYF.

This clonotype was detected a few times. The chain combines TRBV27 with TRBJ2-3; TRBD2 agrees at 12 bases. CDR1 is MNHEY, CDR2 SMNVEV, per germline (reference sequence). V was clipped by 0 bases and J by 4 bases; unmatched bases: 2. The CDR3 is 16 amino acids. CDR3 nucleotide sequence: TGTGCCAGCAGTTTATCACTAGCGGGGGGAGCAGATACGCAGTATTTT. This sequence encodes CASSLSLAGGADTQYF.

Worth noting for this clonotype: Lacking the conserved final phenylalanine or tryptophan, this CDR3 likely reflects a read error. The V and J genes are TRBV7-2 and TRBJ1-4, with D tentatively TRBD1 (6 bases). Per the germline V gene, CDR1 is SGHTA and CDR2 is FQGNSA. The V end lost 6 bases, the J end lost 8 bases, and 16 bases lay between the germline ends. The CDR3 loop spans 14 amino acids. The CDR3 loop reads CASSRPGHLEKLFS. Here the CDR3 DNA reads TGTGCCAGCAGTCGACCGGGACATCTGGAAAAACTGTTTTCT.

The chain carries TRBV5-1 and TRBJ2-1; 9 nucleotides agree with TRBD1. V shed 0 bases and J 7 bases; nucleotides not matched to a gene: 8. In germline, CDR1 is SGHRS, CDR2 YFSETQ. The CDR3 is made up of 16 amino acids. The CDR3: CASSLGRTGVGNEQFF. In DNA, the CDR3 is TGCGCCAGCAGCTTGGGTAGGACAGGGGTGGGGAATGAGCAGTTCTTC.

This clonotype showed up just once. The chain is built from TRBV5-4 and TRBJ2-7; TRBD2 agrees at 7 bases. The V and J ends lost 5 bases and 7 bases, in that order; junction bases with no gene match: 12. The CDR3 runs 14 residues. CDR1 is SGHNT, CDR2 YYREEE, per germline (reference sequence). CDR3 in DNA: TGTGCCAGCAGTTTAACTAGCGCACTGAGGGAGCAGTACTTC. Its translation: CASSLTSALREQYF. Complete variable domain (other parts from reference TRBV5-4 and TRBJ2-7): ETGVTQSPTHLIKTRGQQVTLRCSSQSGHNTVSWYQQALGQGPQFIFQYYREEENGRGNFPPRFSGLQFPNYSSELNVNALELDDSALYLCASSLTSALREQYFGPGTRLTVT.

This rearrangement joins TRBV9 to TRBJ1-5, with TRBD1 as a possible D gene (5 bases). The ends were cut back, 4 bases at V and 4 bases at J, with 12 bases in the middle. Germline assignment: CDR1 SGDLS and CDR2 YYNGEE. The CDR3 length is 14 residues. CDR3 protein: CASSPGTVNQPQHF. In DNA form, the CDR3 reads TGTGCCAGCAGCCCCGGGACCGTAAATCAGCCCCAGCATTTT.